This record looks at one T cell receptor (beta chain) sequence and its context. With 60 Vbeta and 13 Jbeta primers, the PCR was carried out. Assay: immunoSEQ multiplex PCR; the TCRdb copy retains only in-frame clones and omits some. The sample holds around 110,000 clones, 55% to 85% seen once. The data were obtained in a study of cytomegalovirus exposure and HLA in healthy donors. The CDR3 is made up of 14 amino acids. Trimming removed 2 bases from V and 3 bases from J; junction bases left unmatched: 3. Germline CDR1 SGHDT, CDR2 YYEEEE. Source material: PBMCs. V usage is TRBV5-6 and J usage is TRBJ2-3; TRBD2 matches 7 bases. This clonotype originated in a man between 25 and 39 years old in good health and CMV-seronegative. Here the CDR3 DNA reads TGTGCCAGCAGCTTTGGCGGGAGTACAGATACGCAGTATTTT. Residues: CASSFGGSTDTQYF. Full variable domain (remainder filled in from reference TRBV5-6 and TRBJ2-3): DAGVTQSPTHLIKTRGQQVTLRCSPKSGHDTVSWYQQALGQGPQFIFQYYEEEERQRGNFPDRFSGHQFPNYSSELNVNALLLGDSALYLCASSFGGSTDTQYFGPGTRLTVL.